This TCR beta chain is drawn from a study of T cell repertoires in cytomegalovirus infection. Across the study: The authors used CMV epitopes that were HLA-C-restricted (recently identified) and HLA-B-restricted (well studied). Public TCR beta signatures provided an indication of both CMV infection and a matching HLA type.

TCRdb re-called the reads with MiXCR, one entry per CDR3 protein. Here the sample spans around 750,000 distinct CDR3 sequences, less than 35% being singletons. With regard to this clonotype: What it binds is not known.

Findings and limits, study-wide: Within the response measured ex vivo, HLA-C-restricted CMV-specific TCR beta clonotypes were dominant.

Here the sequenced sample was cultured CD8+ T cells from PBMCs, taken from culture after CMV antigen stimulation. The receptor was derived from a human donor in good health (CMV status not recorded). Some clones in this sample may be carry-over from other donors' samples.

The chain's CDR3 is CASSEASLRGANQPQHF. The CDR3 DNA sequence: TGTGCCAGCAGTGAAGCCTCGCTCAGGGGGGCCAATCAGCCCCAGCATTTT. The J gene is TRBJ1-5, the V gene TRBV2, with 7 bases that match TRBD1. V shed 0 bases and J 3 bases; nucleotides not matched to a gene: 8. CDR3 size: 17 residues. Per the germline V gene, CDR1 is SNHLY and CDR2 is FYNNEI.